These 23 T cell receptor beta chains originate from one sample sequenced in a study of blood T cell repertoires in COVID-19. This table comes from immunoSEQ multiplex PCR, and its TCRdb copy is limited to in-frame clones, with some not included. In the table there are some 43,000 clones, around 80% of which are singletons. Material for sequencing was peripheral blood. These receptors were collected from a woman in her fifties or sixties with acute or convalescent COVID-19.

The chain uses TRBV9 and TRBJ2-7; D not resolved. This CDR3 has 12 residues. Trimming stripped 4 bases from V and 0 bases from J, with 5 bases between. CDR1 is SGDLS and CDR2 is YYNGEE in the germline V gene. The CDR3 loop is CASSKSSYEQYF. The DNA for the CDR3 is TGTGCCAGCAGCAAGAGCTCCTACGAGCAGTACTTC.

The chain carries TRBV19 and TRBJ1-1, with a weak D call TRBD1 (5 bases). V lost 2 bases and J lost 4, with 17 bases in between. This CDR3 has 16 amino acids. Germline loops: CDR1 LNHDA, CDR2 SQIVND (reference sequence). The CDR3 bases are TGTGCCAGTAGTATAAGAACCGGGGGGGGAGTCACTGAAGCTTTCTTT. It encodes CASSIRTGGGVTEAFF. The whole variable domain, remainder taken from reference TRBV19 and TRBJ1-1, is DGGITQSPKYLFRKEGQNVTLSCEQNLNHDAMYWYRQDPGQGLRLIYYSQIVNDFQKGDIAEGYSVSREKKESFPLTVTSAQKNPTAFYLCASSIRTGGGVTEAFFGQGTRLTVV.

V usage is TRBV10-3 and J usage is TRBJ2-2; 8 bases fit TRBD2. With 5 bases clipped from V and 5 bases from J, the junction kept 10 bases outside the gene matches. The germline V gene has CDR1 ENHRY and CDR2 SYGVKD. The CDR3 covers 16 residues. The CDR3 sequence: CAISYFSGEETGELFF. The CDR3 bases are TGTGCCATCAGTTATTTTAGCGGGGAGGAAACCGGGGAGCTGTTTTTT.

This clone has a handful of counts. The chain joins TRBV7-2 to TRBJ2-2; 7 bases fit TRBD1. CDR3 length: 15 residues. Germline values: CDR1 SGHTA, CDR2 FQGNSA. The J segment lost 7 bases and the V segment lost 1 base, leaving 6 bases of the junction unmatched. In nucleotides, the CDR3 is TGTGCCAGCAGCTTAGATTCCAGGGGGATCGGGGAGCTGTTTTTT. It translates to CASSLDSRGIGELFF.

This chain uses TRBV2 with TRBJ1-3, with D hard to call. The CDR3 extends over 14 amino acids. CDR1 and CDR2 from the germline V gene are SNHLY and FYNNEI. Trimming took 9 bases from V and 0 from J, leaving 12 bases between them. In DNA form, the CDR3 reads TGTGCCAGGGAGGACGCGAGCTCTGGAAACACCATATATTTT. Protein product: CAREDASSGNTIYF.

The CDR3 DNA follows: TGTGCCAGCAGCTTTTCGGGACAGTCCTACGAGCAGTACTTC. As protein: CASSFSGQSYEQYF. This chain connects TRBV7-3 to TRBJ2-7; 7 bases line up with TRBD1. Germline V gene data show CDR1 as SGHTA and CDR2 as FQGTGA. The V segment lost 3 bases and the J segment 1 base; nucleotides outside the gene matches: 3. CDR3 length equals 14 residues.

The chain has TRBV5-1 and TRBJ2-3, with 8 bases matching TRBD2. Looked up from germline, CDR1 is SGHRS and CDR2 is YFSETQ. This CDR3 comprises 17 residues. V shed 4 bases and J 0 bases; nucleotides not matched to a gene: 10. The CDR3 region has the DNA TGCGCCAGCAGCGCGTTTGGTAAGCGGGGGAGCACAGATACGCAGTATTTT. It specifies CASSAFGKRGSTDTQYF.

This sequence joins TRBV27 and TRBJ2-2, with 12 nucleotides matching TRBD2. Germline V gives CDR1 MNHEY, CDR2 SMNVEV (reference sequence). This CDR3 is 19 amino acids long. V gave up 5 bases and J gave up 5 bases; unmatched junction bases: 15. The CDR3 spells CASSIIHLAGGRRTGELFF. The CDR3 nucleotides read TGTGCCAGCAGTATCATCCACCTAGCGGGGGGGCGTAGGACCGGGGAGCTGTTTTTT.

The J gene is TRBJ2-7, the V gene TRBV7-9; 7 positions match TRBD1. The germline gives CDR1 SEHNR, CDR2 FQNEAQ (reference sequence). CDR3 length: 14 amino acids. V shed 3 bases, J shed 5 bases, and the junction held 7 bases outside the gene matches. The DNA of the CDR3 is TGTGCCAGCAGCTTGGGCCGGGACAGCCACGAGCAGTACTTC. It yields the protein CASSLGRDSHEQYF.

V gene TRBV29-1 combines with J gene TRBJ1-2; D is ambiguous. There are 11 residues in the CDR3. Trimming took 3 bases from V and 8 from J, leaving 10 bases between them. The germline gives CDR1 SQVTM, CDR2 ANQGSEA. The DNA of the CDR3 is TGCAGCGTTGACAGTTCGGGGGGCTACACCTTC. Translating it yields CSVDSSGGYTF. Filled out from reference TRBV29-1 and TRBJ1-2, the complete variable domain reads SAVISQKPSRDICQRGTSLTIQCQVDSQVTMMFWYRQQPGQSLTLIATANQGSEATYESGFVIDKFPISRPNLTFSTLTVSNMSPEDSSIYLCSVDSSGGYTFGSGTRLTVV.

The chain couples TRBV30 to TRBJ1-1; unclear D gene. Germline V gene lookup returns CDR1 GTSNPN and CDR2 SVGIG (reference sequence). The germline V and J ends were trimmed by 5 bases and 4 bases, with 17 bases remaining between them. The CDR3 totals 14 residues. CDR3 nucleotide sequence: TGTGCCTGGGACCGAGGTGGTACTAGCACTGAAGCTTTCTTT. Translation gives CAWDRGGTSTEAFF. Drawing the rest from reference TRBV30 and TRBJ1-1, the complete variable domain is SQTIHQWPATLVQPVGSPLSLECTVEGTSNPNLYWYRQAAGRGLQLLFYSVGIGQISSEVPQNLSASRPQDRQFILSSKKLLLSDSGFYLCAWDRGGTSTEAFFGQGTRLTVV.

This chain uses TRBV25-1 with TRBJ1-2; 11 bases line up with TRBD1. With V trimmed by 8 bases and J by 8 bases, 22 bases remained unmatched. Germline loops: CDR1 MGHDK, CDR2 SYGVNS. The CDR3 spans 18 residues. Written as DNA, the CDR3 is TGTGCCAGCTGGGGACAGGGGGAAAGGAATACCCTGGACGTAGGCTACACCTTC. It encodes CASWGQGERNTLDVGYTF.

The chain carries TRBV2 and TRBJ1-1, with 7 bases identical to TRBD1. Per the germline V gene, CDR1 is SNHLY and CDR2 is FYNNEI. CDR3 length equals 13 residues. The trim removed 7 bases at V and 1 base at J, leaving 3 bases unmatched. The CDR3 sequence is CASTGTANTEAFF. The CDR3 bases are TGTGCCAGCACCGGGACAGCGAACACTGAAGCTTTCTTT.

The rearrangement uses TRBV19 and TRBJ1-2, with D maybe TRBD1 (5 bases). This CDR3 is 11 amino acids long. The V gene's germline CDR1 is LNHDA and CDR2 SQIVND (reference sequence). Trimming pared 10 bases from V and 4 bases from J, leaving 10 bases between. The CDR3 nucleotides read TGTGCCACTTGGGACTCCTATGGCTACACCTTC. Protein sequence: CATWDSYGYTF.

This sequence joins TRBV3-1 (or the pseudogene TRBV3-2) and TRBJ1-6, with a weak D call TRBD1 (5 bases). The V gene lost 0 bases and the J gene lost 9 bases, with 12 bases spanning the gap. Per germline, CDR1 LGHDT and CDR2 YNNKEL (reference sequence). The CDR3 length is 15 residues. The DNA for the CDR3 is TGTGCCAGCAGCCAAGACCCCCTAACAGGTTCACCCCTCCACTTT. Residues: CASSQDPLTGSPLHF.

The chain is built from TRBV2 and TRBJ1-5, with TRBD1 identical over 9 bases. The V gene's germline CDR1 is SNHLY and CDR2 FYNNEI. V lost 6 bases to trimming and J lost 6 bases; unmatched junction nucleotides: 9. The CDR3 length is 15 residues. The CDR3 loop is CASRTSDRGGQPQHF. DNA of the CDR3: TGTGCCAGCAGGACCTCGGACAGGGGAGGTCAGCCCCAGCATTTT.

V and J are TRBV6-5 and TRBJ2-5, with 8 bases aligning to TRBD1. The CDR3 sequence is 15 residues long. Losses at the gene ends were 8 bases for V and 0 bases for J; bases not matched to a gene: 8. CDR1 MNHEY and CDR2 SVGAGI come from the germline V gene. This CDR3 reads CASGQTGVNQETQYF. CDR3 in DNA: TGTGCCAGCGGACAGACAGGGGTCAACCAAGAGACCCAGTACTTC.

The chain joins TRBV19 to TRBJ2-4, with TRBD1 as a possible D gene (6 bases). Trimming removed 1 base at V and 3 bases at J, with 16 bases between. Germline loops: CDR1 LNHDA, CDR2 SQIVND (reference sequence). CDR3 size: 17 residues. The DNA of the CDR3 is TGTGCCAGTAGTATAGGAAATAACAGGGTGGTCAAAAACATTCAGTACTTC. It translates to CASSIGNNRVVKNIQYF.

The chain uses TRBV4-3 and TRBJ1-5; maybe TRBD1 (5 bases). The CDR3 covers 14 residues. Germline CDR1 reads LGHNA; CDR2 reads YSLEER. Trimming shortened V by 0 bases and J by 7 bases, and 10 bases separated the two germline ends. Here the CDR3 reads CASSQDPGSQPQHF. CDR3 nucleotide sequence: TGCGCCAGCAGCCAAGATCCAGGGTCGCAGCCCCAGCATTTT.

In its sample, this clone was seen a few times. The CDR3 spells CASSGGGVNEKLFF. The CDR3 DNA follows: TGTGCCAGCAGCGGCGGCGGGGTTAATGAAAAACTGTTTTTT. This chain connects TRBV9 to TRBJ1-4; D remains unclear. Germline assignment: CDR1 SGDLS and CDR2 YYNGEE. Trimming shortened V by 3 bases and J by 4 bases, and 10 bases separated the two germline ends. CDR3 size: 14 residues.

CDR3 DNA sequence: TGCGCCAGCAGCTTTCTAGCGGGGGGCTCCGCGGGGTACGAGCAGTACTTC. Residues: CASSFLAGGSAGYEQYF. The chain joins TRBV5-1 to TRBJ2-7, with 11 bases aligning to TRBD2. Germline values: CDR1 SGHRS, CDR2 YFSETQ. The V and J ends lost 2 bases and 4 bases, in that order; junction bases with no gene match: 11. This CDR3 is 17 amino acids long.

This rearrangement joins TRBV19 to TRBJ2-7; 11 nucleotides agree with TRBD2. CDR1 and CDR2 from the germline V gene are LNHDA and SQIVND (reference sequence). V lost 1 base, J lost 6 bases, and 2 bases stayed unmatched. CDR3 size: 14 residues. This CDR3 is CASSIGLAGFEQYF. For the CDR3, the DNA is TGTGCCAGTAGTATAGGACTAGCGGGGTTCGAGCAGTACTTC.

The V gene is TRBV11-2, the J gene TRBJ2-1; D ambiguous. The CDR3 is 15 amino acids. Germline lookup yields CDR1 SGHAT and CDR2 FQNNGV. Between the trimmed V and J ends, which lost 1 base and 0 bases, there was a span of 7 bases. CDR3 coding DNA: TGTGCCAGCAGCTTAGGACGGAGCTCCTACAATGAGCAGTTCTTC. Translated, it gives CASSLGRSSYNEQFF.